A selection of T cell receptor beta chains follows, all from one sample in a study of T cells after yellow fever vaccination. TCRdb reprocessed the 5' RACE reads via MiXCR and lists one record per CDR3 protein. The sample comprises 510,000 or so distinct CDR3 sequences, around 21% of which are singletons, and 14% rests with the top ten. The sequenced sample was PBMCs, obtained 15 days after the yellow fever booster vaccination. The receptors derive from a man aged 25-45 years who received the YFV17D yellow fever vaccine. Both conserved end residues are part of each CDR3. D genes are given only for firm matches. Expanded clones are given a class, and other clones once, few, many or no size at all.

v_gene	d_gene	j_gene	abundance	CDR3nt	CDR3aa
TRBV20-1	NA	TRBJ2-4	NA	TGCAGTGCTAGTTCAGGAGCCGGGGCCAAAAACATTCAGTACTTC	CSASSGAGAKNIQYF
TRBV20-1	TRBD2	TRBJ2-1	NA	TGCAGTGCTAGAGATCTACTAGCGGGAATCAATGAGCAGTTCTTC	CSARDLLAGINEQFF
TRBV5-6	NA	TRBJ1-6	many	TGTGCCAGCAGCTTGTGGGTAGCGAGATCACCCCTCCACTTT	CASSLWVARSPLHF
TRBV30	TRBD2	TRBJ2-1	NA	TGTGCCTGGATCCTACCGGGACTAGGGGCCGAGAATGAGCAGTTCTTC	CAWILPGLGAENEQFF
TRBV11-2	TRBD2	TRBJ2-1	few	TGTGCCAGCAGCCTCCCTCTTCTGACTAGCGTGTTCTTC	CASSLPLLTSVFF
TRBV20-1	TRBD1	TRBJ2-5	once	TGCAGTGCTAGAGAGAGGAGGCCGGGACAGGGCAGAGAGACCCAGTACTTC	CSARERRPGQGRETQYF
TRBV20-1	TRBD1	TRBJ2-2	NA	TGCAGTGCTCCCGGACAGGGGACTGCGGCCGGGGAGCTGTTTTTT	CSAPGQGTAAGELFF
TRBV20-1	NA	TRBJ2-7	few	TGCAGTGCTAGCAATTCGGGGGAGGCGTCCTACGAGCAGTACTTC	CSASNSGEASYEQYF
TRBV28	TRBD2	TRBJ2-3	NA	TGTGCCACCAACCAACCCGGACTAGCGGGAGTAGAAGATACGCAGTATTTT	CATNQPGLAGVEDTQYF
TRBV13	NA	TRBJ2-3	NA	TGTGCCAGCAGTAGTAGCCCCAGGGGTACAGATACGCAGTATTTT	CASSSSPRGTDTQYF
TRBV7-2	NA	TRBJ1-1	NA	TGTGCCAGCAGCTTAGCCCGGAGCTGGGGGTTCGGGACTGAAGCTTTCTTT	CASSLARSWGFGTEAFF
TRBV5-1	NA	TRBJ2-1	NA	TGCGCCAGCAGCGGAGGGGGCAACTACAATGAGCAGTTCTTC	CASSGGGNYNEQFF
TRBV20-1	NA	TRBJ2-7	NA	TGCAGTGCTCACTCACGGGACTCTACCTACGAGCAGTACTTC	CSAHSRDSTYEQYF
TRBV15	TRBD2	TRBJ2-1	few	TGTGCCACCAGGCTCGGGACTAGATACAATGAGCAGTTCTTC	CATRLGTRYNEQFF
TRBV5-1	NA	TRBJ1-1	NA	TGCGCCAGCAGCTTGGATGGGGTACAAAGCGATGAAGCTTTCTTT	CASSLDGVQSDEAFF
TRBV11-3	NA	TRBJ2-2	NA	TGTGCCAGCAGCGTAGGCCTGGGTGCAGGGGAGCTGTTTTTT	CASSVGLGAGELFF
TRBV12-3/TRBV12-4	NA	TRBJ2-2	few	TGTGCCAGCGGACCGGCCATATTAAACACCGGGGAGCTGTTTTTT	CASGPAILNTGELFF
TRBV20-1	TRBD1	TRBJ1-5	few	TGCAGTGCCGGGACAGGGACTAGCAATCAGCCCCAGCATTTT	CSAGTGTSNQPQHF
TRBV6-2/TRBV6-3	NA	TRBJ1-5	few	TGTGCCAGCAGTTTCGCCGGGACAAGTCAGCCCCAGCATTTT	CASSFAGTSQPQHF
TRBV20-1	NA	TRBJ2-5	NA	TGCAGTGCTACAGGGGTTGGGGAGACCCAGTACTTC	CSATGVGETQYF
TRBV7-2	NA	TRBJ2-5	many	TGTGCCAGCAGCTTAGCTACGGCCTTGGGAATCGCGGCGACCCAGTACTTC	CASSLATALGIAATQYF
TRBV6-1	TRBD2	TRBJ2-7	few	TGTGCCAGCAGAGTCGGACTAGCCGACCCCTACGAGCAGTACTTC	CASRVGLADPYEQYF
TRBV6-1	NA	TRBJ2-2	NA	TGTGCCAGTAACTTTGCAGGAGCCGATAACACCGGGGAGCTGTTTTTT	CASNFAGADNTGELFF
TRBV3-1	TRBD2	TRBJ2-1	many	TGTGCCAGCAGCCCTCGGACTAGCGGCTACAATGAGCAGTTCTTC	CASSPRTSGYNEQFF
TRBV29-1	NA	TRBJ2-7	many	TGCAGCGTTGGTTCAGGGGTGGACGAGCAGTACTTC	CSVGSGVDEQYF
TRBV11-2	TRBD1	TRBJ2-3	few	TGTGCCAGCAGCTCTAGTTCACAGGGGAAGAATACGCAGTATTTT	CASSSSSQGKNTQYF
TRBV28	NA	TRBJ2-7	few	TGTGCCAGCAGTTTCATCACCGGGGACCCCTACGAGCAGTACTTC	CASSFITGDPYEQYF
TRBV20-1	TRBD2	TRBJ2-1	few	TGCAGTGCTAGTAGACTAGCGGGAGGATCTGAGCAGTTCTTC	CSASRLAGGSEQFF
TRBV12-3/TRBV12-4	TRBD2	TRBJ2-3	NA	TGTGCCAGCAGTGGACTAGCGGGAGGGTGGGGAGATACGCAGTATTTT	CASSGLAGGWGDTQYF
TRBV25-1	NA	TRBJ2-3	NA	TGTGCCAGCAGTGAAATGGTTGCCCTAGATACGCAGTATTTT	CASSEMVALDTQYF
TRBV7-2	NA	TRBJ2-7	NA	TGTGCCAGCAGCTTCTTGCAGGGATCCTACGAGCAGTACTTC	CASSFLQGSYEQYF
TRBV4-3	NA	TRBJ2-7	few	TGCGCCAGCAGCCAAGACAGGGCGGTTAGCTCCTACGAGCAGTACTTC	CASSQDRAVSSYEQYF
TRBV7-9	NA	TRBJ1-2	NA	TGTGCCAGCAGCAAGGACACCTACTATGGCTACACCTTC	CASSKDTYYGYTF
TRBV6-5	NA	TRBJ1-2	few	TGTGCCAGCAGTTACTCGCCGAAGACACTATCAAACTATGGCTACACCTTC	CASSYSPKTLSNYGYTF
TRBV20-1	NA	TRBJ2-5	few	TGCAGTGCTAGAGTTCCTACTAGGGAGACCCAGTACTTC	CSARVPTRETQYF
TRBV7-9	NA	TRBJ2-3	few	TGTGCCAGCAGCTTACCCAGGGGCAAAAACACAGATACGCAGTATTTT	CASSLPRGKNTDTQYF
TRBV5-6	TRBD2	TRBJ2-3	few	TGTGCCAGCAGCTTGGGGACTAGCAGGGCAGATACGCAGTATTTT	CASSLGTSRADTQYF
TRBV6-5	TRBD2	TRBJ2-1	few	TGTGCCAGCAGTTACAGACTAGCGGGAGGGCCCAGGGATGAGCAGTTCTTC	CASSYRLAGGPRDEQFF